This TCR beta chain was found in a study of CD8 T cells in ankylosing spondylitis. This clonotype was picked up many times. TCRdb recomputed calls from the 5' RACE reads with MiXCR, one row per CDR3 protein. This sample has around 130,000 distinct CDR3 sequences; around 9.3% occur once, and the top ten carry 2.5% to 3.5%. Germline lookup yields CDR1 DFQATT and CDR2 SNEGSKA (reference sequence). The CDR3 runs 16 residues. Germline trimming cut 6 bases from V and 5 bases from J; bases unmatched to any gene: 17. The origin of this receptor is a male donor with ankylosing spondylitis or in good health (not recorded which). The sequenced sample was blood, either unsorted or a sorted T cell fraction (not recorded which). The chain couples TRBV20-1 to TRBJ2-7, with 9 bases identical to TRBD1. The CDR3 nucleotides are TGCAGTGCCCTACAGGGGGCGCTTTTCATCGGCGACGAGCAGTACTTC. Protein: CSALQGALFIGDEQYF.